This T cell receptor (beta chain) was identified during a study of cytomegalovirus exposure and HLA in healthy donors (dated by TCRdb to about 2017). Regarding the complete study: According to an earlier analysis of 450 to 650 of the donors, some 180 million T cells yielded over 90 million unique TCR beta sequences and 276 Gb of sequence data. Both class I and class II loci were covered by HLA typing, at four-digit resolution. High-throughput TCR immunosequencing, statistical association of individual TCRs with disease status, and machine learning were combined to predict cytomegalovirus infection status. Donor age, sex, ethnicity and CMV serostatus were collected together with the repertoire data. In the later analysis, no new phenotypic data were used to find candidate immune exposures; instead, reliance was placed on TCR beta sequences and their occurrence across donors. A later genetic analysis used genome-wide SNP genotypes for about 65% of the 666 donors, treating that subset as a discovery cohort. The study profiled the T cell repertoires of more than 500 subjects by immunosequencing and related them to cytomegalovirus serostatus. Of the roughly 400 genotyped donors, 81% fell in the genetic ancestry cluster associated with self-reported Caucasian donors. Roughly 5 DR-DQ haplotypes were handled as single units for association and clustering because linkage in the cohort was strong. In addition to the first cohort of 666 subjects, a separate validation cohort of over 90 different subjects was used. Every repertoire in the discovery cohort had been generated on one and the same sequencing platform. The study was designed to test whether signatures of past pathogen exposure could be identified by cataloging public T cell receptors. To decide whether each TCR beta V gene segment behaved as functional or pseudogenic, an earlier analysis of some 600 of the donors relied on high-throughput TCR beta sequencing. Typing coverage varied by locus: about 620-630 donors for A, B, C, DRB1 and DQB1; roughly 500 for DQA1; 606 for DPA1; some 470 for DPB1. To study patterns of TCR occurrence, a later analysis re-analyzed previously published TCR beta repertoires from under 750 donors and added high-resolution HLA genotyping. On average, about 200,000 unique TCR beta nucleotide sequences were sequenced per donor among a few hundred genotyped donors of the cohort, with about 17% of those sequences being non-productive. Roughly 320 gigabases of sequencing data and roughly 80 million unique TCR sequences made up an early release that covered 500 to 650 HLA-typed donors. The paper's findings and limits, for the study overall: In vitro tests confirmed that three of the cytomegalovirus-associated TCR beta chains recognize cytomegalovirus antigens. Broadly in line with IMGT annotations, most TCR beta V segments showed up in productive rearrangements about 87% or about 30% of the time in an earlier analysis of 450 to 600 of the donors. In a later analysis, most CMV-associated TCR beta chains were found to appear HLA-restricted, with HLA associations seemingly driven largely by CMV exposure. In a later genetic analysis, a missense DCLRE1C variant was associated with V-gene and J-gene trimming of TCR beta chains, and the association was replicated in an independent cohort. A cluster of highly shared sequence variants was judged likely to represent a technical artifact of the sequencing pipeline. In a later analysis, several top co-occurrence clusters were reported to appear linked to parvovirus B19, influenza, CMV and Epstein-Barr virus. A later analysis associated about 16,000 TCR beta sequences with specific HLA alleles at a false discovery rate of 0.05. A further reported finding was that TCR beta sequences accurately predicted the HLA-A and HLA-B alleles for most subjects in the first cohort. The presence/absence analyses assumed that sequencing depth was roughly uniform across donors, and that assumption may not be true. In a later analysis, the rate of TCR association differed among HLA loci, with DRB1 alleles having the most associated TCRs and HLA-C alleles having the fewest. The earlier analysis of some 540 of the donors excluded approximately 17 rarely observed V segments, including chromosome 9 orphons, because counts were too low. When HLA alleles, especially DR and DQ, strongly co-occurred, attributing TCR associations to individual alleles was difficult. Because some donors lacked HLA typing at each locus, the association tests relied only on the typed subset. The 87-base-pair reads could not distinguish some IMGT-functional V segments, including TRBV6-2 and TRBV6-3, so those segments were excluded. CMV serostatus was the only immune exposure information available for the cohort. According to a later genetic analysis, donors in an Asian-associated ancestry cluster had fewer N-insertions in productive TCRs than the approximately 700-donor mean. Most TCR sequences were seen in very few donors, while some public TCRs were found in many individuals. The study listed approximately 150 TCR beta chains as associated with cytomegalovirus. Correlated functional status among segregating V segments might reflect linkage disequilibrium, but an unknown experimental factor could not be ruled out. In a later analysis, HLA-associated TCR beta chains were found to be more clonally expanded and to have lower generation probabilities than equally common non-associated chains. According to the authors, the approach could potentially be generalized to other disease states and immunological phenotypes. In this cohort, only TCR beta chains were sequenced, and detectable features were limited by the absence of alpha or paired-chain data. The classifier was reported to diagnose cytomegalovirus status with high specificity and sensitivity in both the original cohort and the validation cohort.

The method was the immunoSEQ multiplex PCR assay. For the multiplex PCR, a mixture combining 60 forward primers for TCR Vbeta segments and 13 reverse primers for TCR Jbeta segments was used. A multiplex PCR assay on genomic DNA amplified the CDR3 region of rearranged TCR beta genes. Amplified TCR beta libraries were sequenced as 87-base-pair reads on the Illumina HiSeq System. Concerning the study's data processing: A later analysis tallied roughly 78 million unique TCR beta chains across the 550 to 850 repertoires, and about 12 million of those chains were shared by two or more donors. A nearest-neighbor algorithm error-corrected the raw reads and collapsed the reads into unique sequences, merging closely related sequences to remove PCR and sequencing errors. V, D and J gene segments were assigned by aligning CDR3 sequences to IMGT reference sequences. For a sequence to be retained, a match of at least six nucleotides was required to both a V gene segment and a J gene segment. A rearrangement counted as productive if the CDR3 had no stop codons and remained in frame with V and J, and every other rearrangement counted as non-productive. CDR3 was defined by IMGT convention, running from the second conserved V-encoded cysteine to the conserved J-encoded phenylalanine. The earlier analysis of about 590 of the donors excluded sequences that lacked an unambiguous match to a single V gene segment. In an earlier analysis of around 600 of the donors, V segments were called functional above 56.7% productive rearrangements and were called segregating when the between-donor standard deviation exceeded 5%. A statistical classification framework was built to diagnose cytomegalovirus status from the catalog of TCR beta chain sequences. In a later analysis, V and J genes were assigned by comparing TCR nucleotide sequences against IMGT/GENE-DB human TR gene sequences. Using the TCRdist pipeline, a later analysis assigned CDR3 sequences along with most-parsimonious VDJ recombination scenarios. In a later analysis, every TCR beta chain was defined by the combination of its CDR3 amino acid sequence and its V-gene family, and reads without a unique V-gene family were dropped. A later analysis removed roughly 590 highly shared, low-generation-probability nucleotide sequences to deal with suspected cross-contamination and a sequencing artifact. For each public chain, a later analysis derived a clonal expansion index from normalized ranks of inferred template counts within each repertoire. Generation probabilities in a later analysis came from a VDJ recombination model fitted to out-of-frame rearrangements, and those results were checked against IGoR. Hypergeometric tests were used in a later analysis to score TCR-TCR, TCR-HLA and TCR-CMV co-occurrence, with a repertoire-size bias correction applied to the TCR pairs. To estimate false discovery rates, a later analysis permuted the HLA or CMV assignments 20 times. In a later analysis, co-occurring TCRs were grouped with DBSCAN, and TCRdist sequence similarity was added when clustering was performed within HLA-allele-positive subsets. For co-occurrence clustering, repertoires with fewer than 30,000 or more than 120,000 public chains were excluded, along with roughly 5 repertoires with anomalous nucleotide sharing. TCRdb's version of the immuneACCESS table is confined to in-frame rearrangements and falls short of the full clone set. An unresolved V gene accounts for under half of the shortfall where checked; the remainder is of unknown origin. V and J calls and clone size are those listed in that table; D and trimming were worked out from the DNA. Recorded for this sample are about 140,000 clones; about three quarters of them occurred a single time. More than 9% of the sample goes to the ten largest clones.

Its CDR3 holds 14 amino acids, cysteine through phenylalanine. The kept DNA is CDR3 alone, 42 bases in frame from the first base. Trimming removed 4 bases from V and 4 bases from J; the gene matches leave 5 bases unexplained. The germline V gene provides CDR1 SGHRS and CDR2 YFSETQ. This clone was observed a few times. Its specific antigen is unknown. No much larger clone is present one base from it, and per-base qualities are unavailable. The cohort was made up of several hundred healthy bone marrow donors. At the time of sampling, every cohort member was nominally healthy, though immune exposures that went unrecorded were likely present. The donor was CMV seropositive and belonged to the group of more than 250 seropositive cohort members. A peripheral blood sample was collected from each donor, and TCR beta sequencing was performed on peripheral blood mononuclear cells. The Qiagen DNeasy Blood Extraction Kit was used to extract genomic DNA from the blood cell samples.

This receptor was identified in a man aged 30-40 years in good health and CMV-seropositive. Sequencing was done on a sample of PBMCs. The chain joins TRBV5-1 to TRBJ2-5; 9 central nucleotides agree with TRBD1. The DNA reads TGCGCCAGCAGCCCCCGGACAGGGGCAGAGACCCAGTACTTC. It specifies CASSPRTGAETQYF.